The clone carrying this T cell receptor beta chain was seen at least ten times. Its antigen is not identified. This sample was included in a study of neurological immune-mediated disorders. General study points: HTLV-1-associated myelopathy had the most TCR clonal expansion, while multiple sclerosis had the least, a level that fell below healthy controls.

The making of cDNA relied on 5'RACE with 10-nucleotide random UMIs. Using its own MiXCR run on the 5' RACE reads, TCRdb lists one record per CDR3 protein. This sample carries about 49,000 distinct CDR3 sequences, about an eighth of them seen once, and the ten largest clones take 4.5% to 5.5%. CDR1 is DFQATT, CDR2 SNEGSKA, per germline (reference sequence). Trimming pared 3 bases from V and 0 bases from J, leaving 15 bases between. The CDR3 runs to 16 residues. The time point is: longitudinal time-point 2. The sample taken for sequencing was PBMCs. This chain joins TRBV20-1 and TRBJ2-1; D is perhaps TRBD2 (5 bases). The sequence came from a male donor with HTLV-1-associated myelopathy (HAM/TSP). CDR3 sequence (DNA): TGCAGTGCTAGGGTTGCAGCGGCCTTCTCCTACAATGAGCAGTTCTTC. Protein sequence: CSARVAAAFSYNEQFF.